This T cell receptor beta chain is drawn from a study of T-cell reconstitution after alpha-beta-depleted transplantation in children. Overall study results and limits: Two months or so post-transplant, alpha-beta T cells reportedly derived from several hundred expanded graft clones.

Unique molecular identifiers tagged the TCRbeta library. TCRdb re-analysed the PCR reads in MiXCR, keeping a single row per CDR3 protein. The data contain over 400,000 distinct CDR3 sequences, roughly 43% of them singletons. The length of the CDR3 is 14 residues. V lost 4 bases and J lost 7; bases outside the gene matches: 7. On this clonotype: Its antigen is not identified.

This specimen consisted of PBMCs, obtained before TCRalphabeta/CD19-depleted stem cell transplant. The receptor was isolated from a girl aged 2-10 years with aplastic anemia, due to receive a stem cell transplant. This chain links TRBV12-3 or TRBV12-4 with TRBJ1-1, with 9 bases that match TRBD1. The CDR3: CASSSQGARGEAFF. CDR3 bases: TGTGCCAGCAGTTCACAGGGGGCGCGGGGTGAAGCTTTCTTT.